One sample yielded the 26 T cell receptor beta chains listed below, sequenced in a study of blood T cell repertoires in COVID-19. The data were produced by immunoSEQ multiplex PCR, yet TCRdb's version contains in-frame clones alone and is incomplete. Among around 100,000 clones listed, around 90% were seen once. The sample consisted of peripheral blood. These receptors came from an elderly man with acute or convalescent COVID-19.

V usage is TRBV5-1 and J usage is TRBJ1-1; D not certain. There are 14 residues in the CDR3. V lost 0 bases and J lost 2, with 8 bases in between. The germline V gene encodes CDR1 SGHRS and CDR2 YFSETQ. The CDR3 loop reads CASSLESGNTEAFF. CDR3 coding DNA: TGCGCCAGCAGCTTGGAGAGCGGTAACACTGAAGCTTTCTTT.

The CDR3 region is CATSAPGTRYNEQFF. DNA of the CDR3: TGTGCCACCAGTGCCCCCGGGACTCGTTACAATGAGCAGTTCTTC. V gene TRBV24-1 combines with J gene TRBJ2-1, with D perhaps TRBD2 (6 bases). Germline CDR1 and CDR2: KGHDR and SFDVKD. V shed 5 bases and J shed 4 bases, with 14 bases lying between them. The CDR3 runs to 15 residues.

This clone has just a few counts. This rearrangement joins TRBV7-9 to TRBJ1-1; D is possibly TRBD1 (5 bases). Trimming took off 2 bases at V and 10 bases at J, with 14 bases between the two ends. Germline V gene lookup returns CDR1 SEHNR and CDR2 FQNEAQ (reference sequence). The CDR3 sequence is 13 residues long. CDR3 residues: CASSLQGGRVAFF. CDR3 DNA sequence: TGTGCCAGCAGCTTACAGGGAGGTCGTGTAGCTTTCTTT.

This chain uses TRBV11-3 with TRBJ2-3, with TRBD2 matching 12 bases. V was clipped by 4 bases and J by 2 bases; unmatched bases: 4. The CDR3 runs to 16 residues. In germline, CDR1 is SGHNT, CDR2 YENEEA. CDR3 amino acids: CASSSGLAGNTDTQYF. CDR3 bases: TGTGCCAGCAGCTCAGGACTAGCGGGAAACACAGATACGCAGTATTTT.

This clone was seen a single time. V and J are TRBV7-2 and TRBJ2-7, with 11 bases identical to TRBD2. The CDR3 is 15 residues long. From germline, CDR1 is SGHTA and CDR2 FQGNSA. The junction had 7 bases not matched to a gene; V was cut back by 5 bases and J by 4 bases. The CDR3 here is CASSPTSGILYEQYF. The CDR3 bases are TGTGCCAGCAGCCCGACTAGCGGGATCCTGTACGAGCAGTACTTC. Full variable domain (rest looked up from reference TRBV7-2 and TRBJ2-7): GAGVSQSPSNKVTEKGKDVELRCDPISGHTALYWYRQSLGQGLEFLIYFQGNSAPDKSGLPSDRFSAERTGGSVSTLTIQRTQQEDSAVYLCASSPTSGILYEQYFGPGTRLTVT.

Only a few counts were recorded for this clone. This sequence joins TRBV19 and TRBJ1-1; 7 bases are shared with TRBD1. CDR3 length equals 13 residues. The germline V gene encodes CDR1 LNHDA and CDR2 SQIVND (reference sequence). Unmatched junction bases numbered 5, after V lost 7 bases and J lost 3 bases. The DNA for the CDR3 is TGTGCCAGTACCCCGGGACAGTACACTGAAGCTTTCTTT. Amino acids: CASTPGQYTEAFF. The full variable domain, with the rest looked up from reference TRBV19 and TRBJ1-1, is DGGITQSPKYLFRKEGQNVTLSCEQNLNHDAMYWYRQDPGQGLRLIYYSQIVNDFQKGDIAEGYSVSREKKESFPLTVTSAQKNPTAFYLCASTPGQYTEAFFGQGTRLTVV.

V gene TRBV5-6 combines with J gene TRBJ1-2; D is possibly TRBD1 (6 bases). In germline, CDR1 is SGHDT, CDR2 YYEEEE. This CDR3 has 16 residues. Trimming left V 3 bases short and J 4 bases short, with 19 bases between. For the CDR3, the DNA is TGTGCCAGCAGCTGGGACATGGACCCTGGAATCTATGGCTACACCTTC. Its translation is CASSWDMDPGIYGYTF.

This clone showed up just a few times. A junction boundary mismatches the germline segment, possibly from a read error. V usage is TRBV4-3 and J usage is TRBJ1-4, with 9 bases fitting TRBD1. Germline V gives CDR1 LGHNA, CDR2 YSLEER. The CDR3 is 15 residues long. This CDR3 reads CASSKEDRGFEKLFF. CDR3 DNA: TGCGCCAGCAGCAAAGAGGACAGGGGATTTGAAAAACTGTTTTTT.

The chain uses TRBV7-3 and TRBJ1-3, with D possibly being TRBD1 (6 bases). The CDR3 sequence is 16 residues long. CDR1 and CDR2 from the germline V gene are SGHTA and FQGTGA. V lost 0 bases and J 0 bases, leaving 9 bases between the germline ends. CDR3 coding DNA: TGTGCCAGCAGCTTAACGGGGGCAAACTCTGGAAACACCATATATTTT. Residues: CASSLTGANSGNTIYF.

This chain links TRBV7-8 with TRBJ1-1; the D gene is possibly TRBD1 (6 bases). The CDR3 spans 13 residues. V lost 0 bases, J lost 7 bases, and 9 bases lay in between. The germline gives CDR1 SGHVS, CDR2 FQNEAQ. The CDR3 reads CASSLAGQNEAFF. The CDR3 DNA follows: TGTGCCAGCAGCTTAGCGGGACAAAATGAAGCTTTCTTT. The whole variable domain, filled in from reference TRBV7-8 and TRBJ1-1, reads GAGVSQSPRYKVAKRGQDVALRCDPISGHVSLFWYQQALGQGPEFLTYFQNEAQLDKSGLPSDRFFAERPEGSVSTLKIQRTQQEDSAVYLCASSLAGQNEAFFGQGTRLTVV.

The chain combines TRBV5-4 with TRBJ2-5; 8 bases line up with TRBD1. Germline CDR1 SGHNT, CDR2 YYREEE (reference sequence). The V gene end was trimmed by 3 bases and the J gene end by 2 bases; junction bases not matched to a gene: 6. The CDR3 has 15 amino acids. In DNA form, the CDR3 reads TGTGCCAGCAGCTCAGGACAGGGAAGACAAGAGACCCAGTACTTC. Protein: CASSSGQGRQETQYF.

V gene TRBV29-1 combines with J gene TRBJ2-1; 14 bases line up with TRBD2. This CDR3 is 16 amino acids long. CDR1 is SQVTM and CDR2 is ANQGSEA in the germline V gene. The V and J ends lost 6 bases and 0 bases, in that order; junction bases with no gene match: 4. In DNA, the CDR3 is TGCAGCGTGGATGGGACTAGCGGGAGCTCCTACAATGAGCAGTTCTTC. Amino acids: CSVDGTSGSSYNEQFF.

A single count supports this clone. The chain employs TRBV2 and TRBJ2-2; TRBD1 might be the D (6 bases). CDR3 size: 14 residues. V shed 7 bases and J shed 6 bases, with 15 bases lying between them. The V gene's germline CDR1 is SNHLY and CDR2 FYNNEI. The CDR3 sequence: CASNGQTSPGELFF. CDR3 DNA sequence: TGTGCCAGCAACGGACAGACTTCCCCCGGGGAGCTGTTTTTT.

The chain carries TRBV5-5 and TRBJ1-1, with D unresolved. The CDR3 extends over 14 amino acids. Trimming removed 0 bases from V and 4 bases from J, with 10 bases in between. Per germline, CDR1 SGHKS and CDR2 YYEKEE (reference sequence). The CDR3 sequence: CASSLAGAGTEAFF. The CDR3, as DNA: TGTGCCAGCAGCTTGGCGGGCGCGGGCACTGAAGCTTTCTTT.

This clone was recorded only once. The chain links TRBV3-1 (or the pseudogene TRBV3-2) to TRBJ1-6, with D uncertain. The CDR3 loop spans 17 amino acids. Trimming shortened V by 0 bases and J by 8 bases, and 17 bases separated the two germline ends. Germline CDR1 reads LGHDT; CDR2 reads YNNKEL (reference sequence). CDR3 coding DNA: TGTGCCAGCAGCCAAGATGTAAGGCTCAAGAGGGATTCACCCCTCCACTTT. Its translation: CASSQDVRLKRDSPLHF.

The rearrangement joins TRBV10-3 to TRBJ1-6, with a tentative D call TRBD1 (6 bases). This CDR3 has 14 amino acids. Germline V gene data show CDR1 as ENHRY and CDR2 as SYGVKD. Trimming took off 5 bases at V and 8 bases at J, with 13 bases between the two ends. CDR3 residues: CAISLQGSDSPLHF. For the CDR3, the DNA is TGTGCCATCAGTCTACAGGGTAGCGATTCACCCCTCCACTTT.

This rearrangement joins TRBV2 to TRBJ2-2; no clear D. The CDR3 extends over 14 amino acids. Germline-derived CDR1 and CDR2 are SNHLY and FYNNEI. V was shortened by 5 bases and J by 2 bases, with 9 bases between the two germline ends. CDR3 nucleotide sequence: TGTGCCAGCAGTCTACTTCATAACACCGGGGAGCTGTTTTTT. Amino acid sequence: CASSLLHNTGELFF.

This chain uses TRBV28 with TRBJ1-5; a weak D match, TRBD1 (5 bases). Trimming removed 7 bases from V and 9 bases from J, with 13 bases in between. The CDR3 has 12 amino acids. Germline V lookup: CDR1 MDHEN, CDR2 SYDVKM. The CDR3 region has the DNA TGTGCCAGCACCCCGGGGGGACGGCCCCAGCATTTT. Protein: CASTPGGRPQHF.

This chain connects TRBV6-2 or TRBV6-3 to TRBJ2-3; 7 nucleotides line up with TRBD1. Germline CDR1 reads MNHEY; CDR2 reads SVGEGT. The CDR3 covers 15 residues. The ends lost 0 bases at V and 6 bases at J; junction bases unmatched: 6. The CDR3: CASSYSARGLDTQYF. DNA of the CDR3: TGTGCCAGCAGTTACTCTGCCAGGGGGTTGGATACGCAGTATTTT.

The chain employs TRBV10-3 and TRBJ1-4; no firm D call. This CDR3 region has 15 residues. V was shortened by 6 bases and J by 4 bases, with 15 bases between the two germline ends. Germline assignment: CDR1 ENHRY and CDR2 SYGVKD. CDR3 region: CAIRSSGPGNEKLFF. CDR3 nucleotides: TGTGCCATCAGAAGTTCAGGCCCAGGTAATGAAAAACTGTTTTTT.

The CDR3 bases are TGTGCCAGCAGCACGGGTTTACAAGAGCAGCCCCAGCATTTT. It specifies CASSTGLQEQPQHF. J is TRBJ1-5 and V is TRBV5-5; no reliable D call. V was shortened by 4 bases and J by 7 bases, with 15 bases between the two germline ends. Looked up from germline, CDR1 is SGHKS and CDR2 is YYEKEE (reference sequence). The CDR3 is made up of 14 amino acids. The full variable domain, rest sourced from reference TRBV5-5 and TRBJ1-5, is DAGVTQSPTHLIKTRGQQVTLRCSPISGHKSVSWYQQVLGQGPQFIFQYYEKEERGRGNFPDRFSARQFPNYSSELNVNALLLGDSALYLCASSTGLQEQPQHFGDGTRLSIL.

In this sample, this clone turned up a few times. V gene TRBV28 combines with J gene TRBJ1-2, with TRBD1 as a possible D gene (5 bases). Germline V gene data show CDR1 as MDHEN and CDR2 as SYDVKM. This CDR3 is 14 amino acids long. V lost 3 bases and J 8 bases, leaving 16 bases between the germline ends. The CDR3 loop is CASSLGGTQVGYTF. The DNA of the CDR3 is TGTGCCAGCAGTTTGGGGGGAACCCAAGTCGGCTACACCTTC.

The rearrangement joins TRBV5-4 to TRBJ1-1; 8 bases agree with TRBD1. The junction had 14 bases not matched to a gene; V was cut back by 4 bases and J by 0 bases. Germline V lookup: CDR1 SGHNT, CDR2 YYREEE (reference sequence). CDR3 size: 18 residues. The CDR3 region has the DNA TGTGCCAGCAGCCCCACCCCGGACAGGGTGTCCTTGAACACTGAAGCTTTCTTT. This codes for CASSPTPDRVSLNTEAFF.

The chain combines TRBV6-5 with TRBJ1-5; possible D gene TRBD1, 6 bases. Trimming took 6 bases from V and 6 from J, leaving 18 bases between them. The CDR3 is 15 residues long. Germline CDR1 and CDR2: MNHEY and SVGAGI. The CDR3 DNA is TGTGCCAGCAGCCAAGGGGGAGGGGTCGGTCAGCCCCAGCATTTT. This encodes CASSQGGGVGQPQHF.

This rearrangement joins TRBV28 to TRBJ1-3; no definite D call. CDR1 MDHEN and CDR2 SYDVKM come from the germline V gene. Deletions cut 4 bases from V and 0 bases from J, with 10 bases between. The CDR3 totals 15 residues. CDR3 in amino acids: CASSSGRDSGNTIYF. The CDR3 nucleotides are TGTGCCAGCAGTTCCGGACGGGACTCTGGAAACACCATATATTTT.

V is TRBV7-2 and J is TRBJ1-2; 10 bases match TRBD1. Germline trimming cut 7 bases from V and 0 bases from J; bases unmatched to any gene: 2. The CDR3 loop spans 14 amino acids. CDR1 is SGHTA and CDR2 is FQGNSA in the germline V gene. As DNA, the CDR3 is TGTGCCAGCACAGGACAGGGGGCTAACTATGGCTACACCTTC. Amino acid sequence: CASTGQGANYGYTF.